This record looks at one T cell receptor beta chain sequence and its context. Recruitment covered about two dozen US areas and drew participants whose ages spanned about 18 to 90 years. Cohort assignment relied on participant-reported clinical history. The assay was immunoSEQ multiplex PCR, and TCRdb's table has in-frame clones only and misses some. The sample shows 200,000 to 250,000 clones, about 90% of them seen only once. The data were obtained in a study of blood T cell repertoires in COVID-19. The overall study: Sources were T cells, B-cell-depleted T cells, or PBMCs; the material itself was cDNA or gDNA.

The TCR originated in a man aged 25-45 years who had been exposed to COVID-19. The specimen sequenced was PBMCs or T cells enriched from blood (not recorded which).

In nucleotides, the CDR3 is TGTGCCAGCAGCCAGCAATTAGCGGGGGGGCCGACAGATACGCAGTATTTT. Translating it yields CASSQQLAGGPTDTQYF. J is TRBJ2-3 and V is TRBV4-2; TRBD2 matches at 11 bases. The CDR3 totals 17 residues. Unmatched junction bases numbered 8, after V lost 3 bases and J lost 3 bases. Germline CDR1 reads LGHNA; CDR2 reads YNFKEQ.